This TCR beta chain was captured by sequencing in a study of T-cell reconstitution after alpha-beta-depleted transplantation in children. For TCRbeta, the library was prepared with unique molecular identifiers. TCRdb processed the PCR reads anew with MiXCR; each CDR3 protein has one entry. Counted here are about 27,000 distinct CDR3 sequences, over 15% occurring once; the ten biggest clones make up about a third. In this sample, this clonotype turned up a few times. Sequencing was performed on PBMCs, mostly from graft donor cells, taken 60 days after TCRalphabeta/CD19-depleted stem cell transplant. This TCR came from a male patient aged 2 to 10 who had a stem cell transplant for acute lymphoblastic leukemia, so the T cells may come from the graft donor.

CDR3 nucleotide sequence: TGTGCCAGCACGTCCGGGGCAGGCAATCAGCCCCAGCATTTT. This gives the protein CASTSGAGNQPQHF. This chain links TRBV28 with TRBJ1-5; a weak D match, TRBD1 (5 bases). Trimming cost V 7 bases and J 2 bases, with 12 bases left between them. The germline CDR1 and CDR2 sequences are MDHEN and SYDVKM. The CDR3 consists of 14 residues. The full variable domain, its missing parts supplied by reference TRBV28 and TRBJ1-5, is DVKVTQSSRYLVKRTGEKVFLECVQDMDHENMFWYRQDPGLGLRLIYFSYDVKMKEKGDIPEGYSVSREKKERFSLILESASTNQTSMYLCASTSGAGNQPQHFGDGTRLSIL.